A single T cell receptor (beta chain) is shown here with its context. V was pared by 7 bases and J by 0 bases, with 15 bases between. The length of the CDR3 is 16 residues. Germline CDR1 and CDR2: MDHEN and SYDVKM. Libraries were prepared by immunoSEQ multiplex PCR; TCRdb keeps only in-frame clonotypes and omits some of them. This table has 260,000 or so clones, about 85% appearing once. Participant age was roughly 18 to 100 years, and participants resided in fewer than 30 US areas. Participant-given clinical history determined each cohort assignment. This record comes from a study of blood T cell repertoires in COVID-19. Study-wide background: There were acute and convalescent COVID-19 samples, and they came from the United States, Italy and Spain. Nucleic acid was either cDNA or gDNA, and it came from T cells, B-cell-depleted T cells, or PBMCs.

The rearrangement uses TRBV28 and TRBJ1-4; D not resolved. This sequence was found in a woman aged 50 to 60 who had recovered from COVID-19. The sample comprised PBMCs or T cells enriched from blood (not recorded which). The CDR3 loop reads CASTPLGAATNEKLFF. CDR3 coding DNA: TGTGCCAGCACCCCCCTTGGCGCGGCAACTAATGAAAAACTGTTTTTT.